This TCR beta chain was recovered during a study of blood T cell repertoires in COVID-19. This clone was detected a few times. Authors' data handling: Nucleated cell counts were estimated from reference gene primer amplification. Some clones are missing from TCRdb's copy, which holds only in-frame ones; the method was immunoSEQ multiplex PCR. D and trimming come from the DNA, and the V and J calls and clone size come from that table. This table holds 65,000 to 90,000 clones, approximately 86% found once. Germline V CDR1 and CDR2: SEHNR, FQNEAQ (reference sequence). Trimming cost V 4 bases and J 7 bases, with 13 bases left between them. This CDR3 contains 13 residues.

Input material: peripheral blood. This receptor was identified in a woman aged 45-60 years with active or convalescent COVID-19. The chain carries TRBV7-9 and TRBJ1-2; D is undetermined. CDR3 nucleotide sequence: TGTGCCAGCAGCTACGGCAGGCGGGTTGGCTACACCTTC. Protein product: CASSYGRRVGYTF. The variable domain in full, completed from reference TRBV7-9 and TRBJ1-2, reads DTGVSQNPRHKITKRGQNVTFRCDPISEHNRLYWYRQTLGQGPEFLTYFQNEAQLEKSRLLSDRFSAERPKGSFSTLEIQRTEQGDSAMYLCASSYGRRVGYTFGSGTRLTVV.